Below are 9 T cell receptor beta chains sequenced from a single sample in a study of T cells in Graves' hyperthyroidism and ophthalmopathy. Amplification targeted TCR beta CDR3 regions from RNA transcripts. During a first-round RT-PCR of the TCR CDR3, the HTBI primer set was used. TCRdb independently ran MiXCR on the multiplex PCR reads; one entry per CDR3 protein. The table records 350,000 to 500,000 distinct CDR3 sequences, roughly 15% of them present only once. The sample consisted of blood. The receptors were sampled from a woman aged 18-29 years with Graves' hyperthyroidism.

Written as DNA, the CDR3 is TGTGCCAGCAGCTTAACCGGGACAGGGGATGAGCAGTTCTTC. Translation: CASSLTGTGDEQFF. V usage is TRBV7-3 and J usage is TRBJ2-1; TRBD1 matches 10 bases. The CDR3 is 14 amino acids. The ends lost 0 bases at V and 8 bases at J; junction bases unmatched: 1. Germline loops: CDR1 SGHTA, CDR2 FQGTGA.

This clonotype was recorded at least ten times. V and J are TRBV28 and TRBJ1-1; D may be TRBD1 (6 bases). V shed 5 bases and J shed 10 bases, with 14 bases lying between them. There are 12 residues in the CDR3. Germline CDR1 MDHEN, CDR2 SYDVKM. The CDR3 DNA is TGTGCCAGCAGTCAACAGGGCTTGGGAGCTTTCTTT. Residues: CASSQQGLGAFF.

This clonotype was seen at least ten times. The chain is built from TRBV29-1 and TRBJ1-2; D gene unclear. The V gene's germline CDR1 is SQVTM and CDR2 ANQGSEA. The CDR3 length is 13 residues. V was clipped by 0 bases and J by 1 base, with 6 bases between them. CDR3 residues: CSVEDGSNYGYTF. Here the CDR3 DNA reads TGCAGCGTTGAAGACGGCAGTAACTATGGCTACACCTTC. The full variable domain, with the rest looked up from reference TRBV29-1 and TRBJ1-2, is SAVISQKPSRDICQRGTSLTIQCQVDSQVTMMFWYRQQPGQSLTLIATANQGSEATYESGFVIDKFPISRPNLTFSTLTVSNMSPEDSSIYLCSVEDGSNYGYTFGSGTRLTVV.

A few counts support this clonotype. The chain is built from TRBV20-1 and TRBJ1-1; maybe TRBD1 (6 bases). The CDR3 covers 11 residues. Germline-derived CDR1 and CDR2 are DFQATT and SNEGSKA (reference sequence). Trimming took 6 bases from V and 4 from J, leaving 9 bases between them. CDR3 loop: CSARGRTEAFF. The CDR3 region has the DNA TGCAGTGCCCGGGGGCGCACTGAAGCTTTCTTT.

This clonotype showed up just a few times. A read error may be the cause here, since a much bigger clone is one base away. This chain joins TRBV6-2 or TRBV6-3 and TRBJ1-1; D not resolved. This CDR3 is 15 amino acids long. Trimming left V 0 bases short and J 6 bases short, with 14 bases between. Germline V gives CDR1 MNHEY, CDR2 SVGEGT. CDR3 bases: TGTGCCAGCAGTTACTCCCGCCCAGGCCTACCTGAAGCTTTCTTT. Translating gives CASSYSRPGLPEAFF.

This clonotype was observed many times. The J gene is TRBJ2-7, the V gene TRBV27; 12 bases are a match to TRBD2. CDR1 is MNHEY and CDR2 is SMNVEV in the germline V gene (reference sequence). The CDR3 has 16 amino acids. Losses at the gene ends were 5 bases for V and 6 bases for J; bases not matched to a gene: 11. Here the CDR3 reads CASSTTTSGRVREQYF. In DNA form, the CDR3 reads TGTGCCAGCAGTACTACGACTAGCGGGAGAGTTCGCGAGCAGTACTTC.

The chain combines TRBV6-1 with TRBJ1-1, with TRBD1 identical over 8 bases. Germline assignment: CDR1 MNHNS and CDR2 SASEGT. V was clipped by 5 bases and J by 6 bases; unmatched bases: 14. This CDR3 has 16 residues. CDR3: CASSRYSGGGSPEAFF. The CDR3 region has the DNA TGTGCCAGCAGTCGTTACTCAGGGGGCGGAAGCCCTGAAGCTTTCTTT.

The V gene is TRBV18, the J gene TRBJ2-1; no definite D call. The V end was cut by 1 base, the J end by 6 bases, with 13 bases between. The CDR3 has 15 amino acids. From germline, CDR1 is KGHSH and CDR2 LQKENI. The CDR3 DNA reads TGTGCCAGCTCACCACAGAGCCAAAGGGTCAATGAGCAGTTCTTC. Protein product: CASSPQSQRVNEQFF.

The V and J genes are TRBV9 and TRBJ2-7; D uncertain. CDR1 is SGDLS, CDR2 YYNGEE, per germline. This CDR3 has 15 amino acids. V was clipped by 0 bases and J by 5 bases, with 15 bases between them. CDR3: CASSVVGWPADEQYF. The CDR3, as DNA: TGTGCCAGCAGCGTAGTAGGTTGGCCAGCCGACGAGCAGTACTTC.